In this sample, the clone carrying this T cell receptor (beta chain) turned up a few times. Its antigen remains unidentified. These data originate in a study of T cell clones after liver transplantation. In the study overall: As an antigen-independent comparator, third-party-reactive TCRbeta sequences came from pre-transplant mixed lymphocyte reactions. Tolerant meant at least one year fully off immunosuppression without liver enzymes above twice normal.

This CDR3 contains 15 residues. V lost 2 bases and J lost 0, with 5 bases in between. Per germline, CDR1 MNHEY and CDR2 SVGAGI. Overall study findings and caveats: Small, mixed patient groups and varying post-transplant times limit these conclusions. Circulating graft-donor-reactive CD4 TCRbeta sequences fell significantly post-transplant in 5 of 8 subjects.

Method: immunoSEQ multiplex PCR; TCRdb's copy keeps in-frame clones and lacks some. This table holds some 59,000 clones, 71% found once. The chain combines TRBV6-5 with TRBJ1-6; D is undetermined. The sequence was collected from a human donor who received a liver transplant. The starting material was CD4+ T cells from blood, obtained before liver transplant. CDR3 nucleotides: TGTGCCAGCAGTTACAGGAGCTCCTATAATTCACCCCTCCACTTT. Residues: CASSYRSSYNSPLHF.